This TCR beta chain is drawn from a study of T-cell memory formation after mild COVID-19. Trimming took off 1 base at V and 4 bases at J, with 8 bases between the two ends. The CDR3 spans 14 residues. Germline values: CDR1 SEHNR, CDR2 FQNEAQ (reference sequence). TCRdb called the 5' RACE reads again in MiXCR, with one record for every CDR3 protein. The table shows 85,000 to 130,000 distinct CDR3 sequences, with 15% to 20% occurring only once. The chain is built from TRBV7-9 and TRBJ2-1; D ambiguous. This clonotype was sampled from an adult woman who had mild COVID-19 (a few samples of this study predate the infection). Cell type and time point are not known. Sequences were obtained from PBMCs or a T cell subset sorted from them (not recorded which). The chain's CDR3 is CASSLVSEYNEQFF. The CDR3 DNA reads TGTGCCAGCAGCTTAGTGTCCGAGTACAATGAGCAGTTCTTC.